The 3 T cell receptor beta chains below all came from one sample that was sequenced in a study of T cell responses to AZD1222 COVID-19 vaccine. The data were produced by immunoSEQ multiplex PCR, yet TCRdb's version contains in-frame clones alone and is incomplete. The table shows more than 140,000 clones, with about 92% occurring only once. The sequenced sample was peripheral blood, obtained on day 0 of MenACWY control vaccination. Source of these receptors: an adult in good health.

This chain links TRBV4-1 with TRBJ2-1; 7 bases match TRBD2. This CDR3 has 15 amino acids. V lost 4 bases to trimming and J lost 5 bases; unmatched junction nucleotides: 8. Germline V CDR1 and CDR2: MGHRA, YSYEKL. This chain's CDR3 is CASSLRAGLDNEQFF. CDR3 nucleotide sequence: TGCGCCAGCAGCCTTAGAGCGGGATTGGACAATGAGCAGTTCTTC.

The chain employs TRBV11-2 and TRBJ1-4, with no clear D. Per germline, CDR1 SGHAT and CDR2 FQNNGV. The CDR3 sequence is 15 residues long. Trimming left V 0 bases short and J 0 bases short, with 5 bases between. The CDR3 DNA sequence: TGTGCCAGCAGCTTAGAACCCGCAACTAATGAAAAACTGTTTTTT. Protein sequence: CASSLEPATNEKLFF. Full variable domain (remainder filled in from reference TRBV11-2 and TRBJ1-4): EAGVAQSPRYKIIEKRQSVAFWCNPISGHATLYWYQQILGQGPKLLIQFQNNGVVDDSQLPKDRFSAERLKGVDSTLKIQPAKLEDSAVYLCASSLEPATNEKLFFGSGTQLSVL.

In nucleotides, the CDR3 is TGTGCCAGCAGCCACACGAGCGGGGGGGCCTCCAATGAGCAGTTCTTC. This codes for CASSHTSGGASNEQFF. The rearrangement uses TRBV14 and TRBJ2-1; TRBD2 aligns across 10 bases. With 3 bases clipped from V and 6 bases from J, the junction kept 8 bases outside the gene matches. Germline lookup yields CDR1 SGHDN and CDR2 FVKESK. The CDR3 covers 16 residues. The variable domain in full, completed from reference TRBV14 and TRBJ2-1, reads EAGVTQFPSHSVIEKGQTVTLRCDPISGHDNLYWYRRVMGKEIKFLLHFVKESKQDESGMPNNRFLAERTGGTYSTLKVQPAELEDSGVYFCASSHTSGGASNEQFFGPGTRLTVL.